A selection of T cell receptor beta chains follows, all from one sample in a study of T cell changes during pregnancy in multiple sclerosis. Here immunoSEQ multiplex PCR was the method, and the copy in TCRdb shows in-frame clones only, minus some. Of about 57,000 clones listed, approximately 90% are singletons. Source: CD4+ T cells from peripheral blood mononuclear cells, taken in the second trimester of pregnancy. The receptors here all came from a female donor with multiple sclerosis, enrolled in a pregnancy study. The CDR3 runs from the conserved cysteine through the conserved F or W. The order of the fields is CDR3 DNA, CDR3 protein, V gene, J gene, clone size, D gene. A D gene is named only where the DNA matches it firmly. Size is omitted from some rows. Given values are once, few, many or a class for expanded clones.

CDR3 DNA: TGTGCCACCAGCAGAGAAGCGGGCGATTCGTACAATGAGCAGTTCTTC
CDR3 protein: CATSREAGDSYNEQFF
V gene: TRBV15
J gene: TRBJ2-1
clone size: -
D gene: -

CDR3 DNA: TGTGCCTCCCAGGGGGGTAGAGACAATGAGCAGTTCTTC
CDR3 protein: CASQGGRDNEQFF
V gene: TRBV30
J gene: TRBJ2-1
clone size: -
D gene: -

CDR3 DNA: TGTGCCAGCAGCTTAGGGGGCTTGAACACCGGGGAGCTGTTTTTT
CDR3 protein: CASSLGGLNTGELFF
V gene: TRBV7-9
J gene: TRBJ2-2
clone size: -
D gene: -

CDR3 DNA: TGTGCCAGCAGTTACTCCGGGGCAGGGGGACAAGAGACCCAGTACTTC
CDR3 protein: CASSYSGAGGQETQYF
V gene: TRBV6-6
J gene: TRBJ2-5
clone size: -
D gene: TRBD1

CDR3 DNA: TGTGCCAGCAGTTACTCGTGGCAGGGCAGCACCGGGGAGCTGTTTTTT
CDR3 protein: CASSYSWQGSTGELFF
V gene: TRBV6-5
J gene: TRBJ2-2
clone size: -
D gene: -

CDR3 DNA: TGTGCCTGGAGTAAGGGGGGGCTCTATGGCTACACCTTC
CDR3 protein: CAWSKGGLYGYTF
V gene: TRBV30
J gene: TRBJ1-2
clone size: -
D gene: -

CDR3 DNA: TGTGCCAGCAGCCGTGGGGGACTGGTCTACGAGCAGTACTTC
CDR3 protein: CASSRGGLVYEQYF
V gene: TRBV11-2
J gene: TRBJ2-7
clone size: -
D gene: -

CDR3 DNA: TGTGCCAGCTCACCGAGTTCAGGGAAAACTGAAGCTTTCTTT
CDR3 protein: CASSPSSGKTEAFF
V gene: TRBV18
J gene: TRBJ1-1
clone size: -
D gene: -

CDR3 DNA: TGTGCCAGCAGCTTAGATACAGGCAATGAGCAGTTCTTC
CDR3 protein: CASSLDTGNEQFF
V gene: TRBV7-6
J gene: TRBJ2-1
clone size: -
D gene: -

CDR3 DNA: TGCGCCAGCAGCTTGGTGGTCCAGTCCTCTGGGGCCAACGTCCTGACTTTC
CDR3 protein: CASSLVVQSSGANVLTF
V gene: TRBV5-1
J gene: TRBJ2-6
clone size: -
D gene: -

CDR3 DNA: TGCAGCGTTGATGCGGGGAATGGCTACACCTTC
CDR3 protein: CSVDAGNGYTF
V gene: TRBV29-1
J gene: TRBJ1-2
clone size: -
D gene: -

CDR3 DNA: TGTGCCAGCAGCCGTAGCGGGCCGACCTACAATGAGCAGTTCTTC
CDR3 protein: CASSRSGPTYNEQFF
V gene: TRBV5-4
J gene: TRBJ2-1
clone size: -
D gene: TRBD2

CDR3 DNA: TGTGCCAGCAGGCCCAACCTACAGGGGACCTATGGCTACACCTTC
CDR3 protein: CASRPNLQGTYGYTF
V gene: TRBV28
J gene: TRBJ1-2
clone size: -
D gene: TRBD1

CDR3 DNA: TGTGCCAGCAGTTCCGTGGAGACAGGATATAATTCACCCCTCCACTTT
CDR3 protein: CASSSVETGYNSPLHF
V gene: TRBV6-4
J gene: TRBJ1-6
clone size: -
D gene: -

CDR3 DNA: TGTGCCAGCGGTAGGGACACGATGAATCAGCCCCAGCATTTT
CDR3 protein: CASGRDTMNQPQHF
V gene: TRBV6-5
J gene: TRBJ1-5
clone size: -
D gene: -

CDR3 DNA: TGTGCCAGCAGCTTAACAAGCAGGGCTAGCGGGGGTGAGCAGTTCTTC
CDR3 protein: CASSLTSRASGGEQFF
V gene: TRBV7-3
J gene: TRBJ2-1
clone size: -
D gene: TRBD2

CDR3 DNA: TGTGCCAGTAGTATCGGAGGGAGACAGCCCCAGCATTTT
CDR3 protein: CASSIGGRQPQHF
V gene: TRBV19
J gene: TRBJ1-5
clone size: -
D gene: -

CDR3 DNA: TGCGCCAGCAGGCGGGACGTTTATAGCAATCAGCCCCAGCATTTT
CDR3 protein: CASRRDVYSNQPQHF
V gene: TRBV5-1
J gene: TRBJ1-5
clone size: -
D gene: -

CDR3 DNA: TGTGCCATCAGGGGGCCTGAACAATCCTACGAGCAGTACTTC
CDR3 protein: CAIRGPEQSYEQYF
V gene: TRBV10-3
J gene: TRBJ2-7
clone size: -
D gene: -

CDR3 DNA: TGTGCCAGTAGTATAACAGGGAGCACTGAAGCTTTCTTT
CDR3 protein: CASSITGSTEAFF
V gene: TRBV19
J gene: TRBJ1-1
clone size: -
D gene: -

CDR3 DNA: TGTGCCAGCAGCCCTTCCCCCAGGGGGAACACTGAAGCTTTCTTT
CDR3 protein: CASSPSPRGNTEAFF
V gene: TRBV9
J gene: TRBJ1-1
clone size: few
D gene: -

CDR3 DNA: TGTGCCAGTAGTCCTCGGACAGGGGCTGAAGATACGCAGTATTTT
CDR3 protein: CASSPRTGAEDTQYF
V gene: TRBV19
J gene: TRBJ2-3
clone size: -
D gene: TRBD1

CDR3 DNA: TGTGCCAGCAGCAAGCCAGGGGGACGGAACACCGGGGAGCTGTTTTTT
CDR3 protein: CASSKPGGRNTGELFF
V gene: TRBV5-4
J gene: TRBJ2-2
clone size: -
D gene: TRBD1

CDR3 DNA: TGTGCCAGCAGCGTTTGGGACAGGGTCATGAATGAGCAGTTCTTC
CDR3 protein: CASSVWDRVMNEQFF
V gene: TRBV5-6
J gene: TRBJ2-1
clone size: -
D gene: TRBD1

CDR3 DNA: TGTGCCAGCAGCTTCCGGGGCTACAATGAGCAGTTCTTC
CDR3 protein: CASSFRGYNEQFF
V gene: TRBV9
J gene: TRBJ2-1
clone size: -
D gene: -

CDR3 DNA: TGTGCCGTTGGACGGGGGGGGAGCACTGAAGCTTTCTTT
CDR3 protein: CAVGRGGSTEAFF
V gene: TRBV6-5
J gene: TRBJ1-1
clone size: -
D gene: -

CDR3 DNA: TGTGTCAGAAGCTTAGAGCGGGGCCAGCATAGCAATCAGCCCCAGCATTTT
CDR3 protein: CVRSLERGQHSNQPQHF
V gene: TRBV7-5
J gene: TRBJ1-5
clone size: -
D gene: -

CDR3 DNA: TGCGCCAGCAGCCGAAGACAGGGCCCCGGAAACACCATATATTTT
CDR3 protein: CASSRRQGPGNTIYF
V gene: TRBV4-1
J gene: TRBJ1-3
clone size: once
D gene: TRBD1

CDR3 DNA: TGTGCCAGCAGTTTCCGGGACAGGGGGGTCGGGGAGCTGTTTTTT
CDR3 protein: CASSFRDRGVGELFF
V gene: TRBV9
J gene: TRBJ2-2
clone size: -
D gene: TRBD1

CDR3 DNA: TGCAGCGTTGATCCGGGGGTGGGTGAAAAACTGTTTTTT
CDR3 protein: CSVDPGVGEKLFF
V gene: TRBV29-1
J gene: TRBJ1-4
clone size: -
D gene: -

CDR3 DNA: TGCGCCAGCAGCACCGGACACGGAAACACCATATATTTT
CDR3 protein: CASSTGHGNTIYF
V gene: TRBV5-1
J gene: TRBJ1-3
clone size: -
D gene: -

CDR3 DNA: TGCGCCAGCAGCCAAGATTTGACTAGTAAGCAGTACTTC
CDR3 protein: CASSQDLTSKQYF
V gene: TRBV4-1
J gene: TRBJ2-7
clone size: -
D gene: -

CDR3 DNA: TGTGCCTGGAGTTCTACAGGGGTTGGTTCACCCCTCCACTTT
CDR3 protein: CAWSSTGVGSPLHF
V gene: TRBV30
J gene: TRBJ1-6
clone size: once
D gene: TRBD1

CDR3 DNA: TGTGCCAGCAGTGCTCTGACTAGCGGGAGTTACGAGCAGTACTTC
CDR3 protein: CASSALTSGSYEQYF
V gene: TRBV6-1
J gene: TRBJ2-7
clone size: -
D gene: TRBD2